The 6 T cell receptor beta chains presented below share a single source sample, sequenced in a study of shared clonotypes between healthy human individuals. Sequencing was performed with immunoSEQ multiplex PCR; in TCRdb, only in-frame clones are kept and a portion is missing. Of just over 2,000,000 clones in the sample, 90% to 95% were seen once. What was sequenced was naive CD4+ T cells sorted from blood. Subset: CD45RA+ positively selected. The receptors derive from a man younger than 35 in good health.

The chain combines TRBV7-9 with TRBJ1-1, with D uncertain. Germline V gene data show CDR1 as SEHNR and CDR2 as FQNEAQ (reference sequence). The V gene lost 1 base and the J gene lost 11 bases, with 8 bases spanning the gap. This CDR3 is built from 11 residues. This chain's CDR3 is CASSLVDWAFF. In nucleotides, the CDR3 is TGTGCCAGCAGCTTAGTTGATTGGGCTTTCTTT.

V usage is TRBV25-1 and J usage is TRBJ1-5; TRBD1 is a possible D gene (5 bases). The CDR3 runs to 13 residues. Germline loops: CDR1 MGHDK, CDR2 SYGVNS. The V gene lost 3 bases and the J gene lost 5 bases, with 8 bases spanning the gap. CDR3 in amino acids: CASSDAGHQPQHF. CDR3 nucleotide sequence: TGTGCCAGCAGTGACGCAGGGCATCAGCCCCAGCATTTT.

This rearrangement joins TRBV29-1 to TRBJ1-2; D may be TRBD1 (6 bases). Germline V gene sequence: CDR1 SQVTM, CDR2 ANQGSEA. V was shortened by 6 bases and J by 3 bases, with 14 bases between the two germline ends. CDR3 length equals 13 residues. The DNA for the CDR3 is TGCAGCGTGAAGAGGACAGCCGACTATGGCTACACCTTC. It is translated as CSVKRTADYGYTF. Looking up the rest from reference TRBV29-1 and TRBJ1-2 gives the full variable domain: SAVISQKPSRDICQRGTSLTIQCQVDSQVTMMFWYRQQPGQSLTLIATANQGSEATYESGFVIDKFPISRPNLTFSTLTVSNMSPEDSSIYLCSVKRTADYGYTFGSGTRLTVV.

The V call is TRBV7-2, the J call TRBJ2-5; 7 bases are shared with TRBD1. Germline CDR1 is SGHTA and CDR2 is FQGNSA. The CDR3 has 14 amino acids. V trimming: 5 bases; J trimming: 5 bases; junction bases outside the gene matches: 8. The CDR3 reads CASSLRQGRETQYF. CDR3 sequence (DNA): TGTGCCAGCAGCCTTCGACAGGGACGGGAGACCCAGTACTTC.

The chain employs TRBV11-2 and TRBJ1-1; no reliable D call. The germline V gene encodes CDR1 SGHAT and CDR2 FQNNGV. V was cut by 4 bases and J by 0 bases, with 18 bases left in between. The CDR3 totals 17 residues. The CDR3 nucleotides read TGTGCCAGCAGCTCCCGATGGGGTGGAGGAATGAACACTGAAGCTTTCTTT. Translation: CASSSRWGGGMNTEAFF.

The chain carries TRBV5-1 and TRBJ1-6; D remains ambiguous. Germline V CDR1 and CDR2: SGHRS, YFSETQ. The CDR3 totals 13 residues. V lost 0 bases and J lost 7, with 5 bases in between. This CDR3 reads CASSLDTNSPLHF. The CDR3 DNA is TGCGCCAGCAGCTTGGACACAAATTCACCCCTCCACTTT.